The sequence of this T cell receptor beta chain was determined in a study of OX40 agonist ivuxolimab in advanced cancers. About the research overall: Every 2 weeks, patients received ivuxolimab intravenously, dosed at 0.01 to 10 mg/kg. A diagnosis of hepatocellular carcinoma, melanoma, renal cell or head and neck cancer was present in dose-escalation patients.

Sequencing used immunoSEQ multiplex PCR; TCRdb keeps in-frame clones, though not all of them. The sample holds about 82,000 clones, over 75% seen once. Findings of the study overall: Expanded clones belonging to CD8+ T cells outnumbered, on average, those of CD4+.

A word on this clone: The antigen remains undetermined.

Sampling of blood occurred at baseline, cycle 4 day 1, and cycle 7 day 1. CDR3 length: 15 residues. Germline V CDR1 and CDR2: SGHRS, YFSETQ. V trimming: 4 bases; J trimming: 3 bases; junction bases outside the gene matches: 9. V usage is TRBV5-1 and J usage is TRBJ2-7; 8 bases line up with TRBD1. The specimen comprised CD4+ or CD8+ T cells sorted from blood, sampled in a trial of the OX40 agonist ivuxolimab. This clonotype originated in an adult with an advanced solid tumor such as melanoma, head and neck, liver or kidney cancer. Written as DNA, the CDR3 is TGCGCCAGCAGCCTTGTTGGACAGGGCAGCTACGAGCAGTACTTC. Translation: CASSLVGQGSYEQYF.